Sequencing of this TCR beta chain was carried out in a study of regulatory T cells in long-lasting Graves disease. The CDR3 covers 15 residues. Trimming shortened V by 1 base and J by 4 bases, and 8 bases separated the two germline ends. Germline values: CDR1 LGHNT, CDR2 FRNRAP. The time point is: newly diagnosed GD, antithyroid drugs for less than 3 months. The TCR library was prepared using RNA isolated from PBMCs. Each patient gave roughly 9.2 milliliters of EDTA-anticoagulated peripheral blood. Arm-PCR of CDR3 regions with iRepertoire HTBI primers generated TCR beta libraries. One entry per CDR3 protein, called by TCRdb with MiXCR from the multiplex PCR reads. The sample lists some 250,000 distinct CDR3 sequences; about 17% were seen once.

The receptor comes from a female donor with Graves disease. Sample: peripheral blood mononuclear cells (PBMCs), taken at new diagnosis, from a patient treated with antithyroid drugs. The chain joins TRBV12-5 to TRBJ1-6; maybe TRBD1 (6 bases). CDR3 protein: CASGLGTVYNSPLHF. The CDR3 coding sequence is TGTGCTAGTGGTTTGGGGACAGTTTATAATTCACCCCTCCACTTT.